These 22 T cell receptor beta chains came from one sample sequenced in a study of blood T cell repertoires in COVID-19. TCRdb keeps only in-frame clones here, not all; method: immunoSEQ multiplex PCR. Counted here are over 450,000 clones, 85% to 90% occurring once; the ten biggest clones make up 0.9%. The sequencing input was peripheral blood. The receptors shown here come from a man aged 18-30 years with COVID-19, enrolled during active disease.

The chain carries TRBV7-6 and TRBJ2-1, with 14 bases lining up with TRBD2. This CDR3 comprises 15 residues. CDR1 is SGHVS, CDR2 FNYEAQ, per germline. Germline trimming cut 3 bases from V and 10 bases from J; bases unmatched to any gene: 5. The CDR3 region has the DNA TGTGCCAGCAGCTTCCCGGGACTAGCGGGAGTAGAGCAGTTCTTC. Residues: CASSFPGLAGVEQFF.

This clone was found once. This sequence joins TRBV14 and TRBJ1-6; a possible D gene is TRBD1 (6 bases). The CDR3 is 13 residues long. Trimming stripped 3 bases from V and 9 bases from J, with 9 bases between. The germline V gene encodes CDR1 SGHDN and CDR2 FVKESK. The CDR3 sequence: CASSQGGGSPLHF. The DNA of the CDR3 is TGTGCCAGCAGCCAGGGAGGGGGTTCACCCCTCCACTTT.

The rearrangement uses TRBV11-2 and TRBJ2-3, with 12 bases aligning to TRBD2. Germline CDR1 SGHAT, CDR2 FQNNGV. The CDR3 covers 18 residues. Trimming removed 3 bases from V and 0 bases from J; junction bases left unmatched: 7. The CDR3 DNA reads TGTGCCAGCAGCTTGGGACTAGCGGGTTTTTCTAGCACAGATACGCAGTATTTT. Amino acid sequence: CASSLGLAGFSSTDTQYF.

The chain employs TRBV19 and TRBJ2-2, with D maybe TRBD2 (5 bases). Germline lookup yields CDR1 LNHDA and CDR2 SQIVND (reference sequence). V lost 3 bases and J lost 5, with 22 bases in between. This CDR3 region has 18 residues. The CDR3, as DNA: TGTGCCAGTAGTATCAGGTGGTGGGATTACCGGGGTACCGGGGAGCTGTTTTTT. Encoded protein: CASSIRWWDYRGTGELFF.

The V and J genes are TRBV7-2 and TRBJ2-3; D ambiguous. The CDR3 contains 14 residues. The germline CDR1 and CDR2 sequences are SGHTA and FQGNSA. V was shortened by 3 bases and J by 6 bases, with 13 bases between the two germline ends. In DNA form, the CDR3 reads TGTGCCAGCAGCTTCTCTCCCAGTGTGGATACGCAGTATTTT. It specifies CASSFSPSVDTQYF.

The CDR3 coding sequence is TGTGCCAGCAGTTTACAGACAGGGTCTGGGAACACTGAAGCTTTCTTT. Translating it yields CASSLQTGSGNTEAFF. J is TRBJ1-1 and V is TRBV28, with 7 bases matching TRBD1. With 2 bases clipped from V and 1 base from J, the junction kept 7 bases outside the gene matches. Germline V lookup: CDR1 MDHEN, CDR2 SYDVKM. This CDR3 region has 16 residues.

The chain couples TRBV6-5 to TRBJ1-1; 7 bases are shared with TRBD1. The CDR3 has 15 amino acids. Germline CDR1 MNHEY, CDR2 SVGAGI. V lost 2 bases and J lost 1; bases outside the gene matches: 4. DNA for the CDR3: TGTGCCAGCAGTTACCCGGGACAGCCGAACACTGAAGCTTTCTTT. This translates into CASSYPGQPNTEAFF.

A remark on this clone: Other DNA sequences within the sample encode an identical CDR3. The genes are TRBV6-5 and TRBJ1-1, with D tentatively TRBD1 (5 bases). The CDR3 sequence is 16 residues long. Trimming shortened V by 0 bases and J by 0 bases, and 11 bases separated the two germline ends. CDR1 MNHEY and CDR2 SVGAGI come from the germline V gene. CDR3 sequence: CASSYSAGLMNTEAFF. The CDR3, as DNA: TGTGCCAGCAGTTACTCGGCAGGGTTGATGAACACTGAAGCTTTCTTT.

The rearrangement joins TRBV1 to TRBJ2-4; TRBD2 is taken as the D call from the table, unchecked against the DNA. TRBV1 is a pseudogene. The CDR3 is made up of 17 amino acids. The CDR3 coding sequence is TGCACCAGCAGCTTCTCACGGGGAGGACCGAAGAAAAACATTCAGTACTTC. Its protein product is CTSSFSRGGPKKNIQYF.

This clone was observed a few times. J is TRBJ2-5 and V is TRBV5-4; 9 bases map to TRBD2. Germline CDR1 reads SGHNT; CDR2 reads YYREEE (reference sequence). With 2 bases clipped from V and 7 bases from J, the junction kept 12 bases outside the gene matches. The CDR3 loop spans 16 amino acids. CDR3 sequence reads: CASSFGGTSREGTQYF. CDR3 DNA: TGTGCCAGCAGCTTCGGGGGGACTAGCAGAGAGGGGACCCAGTACTTC. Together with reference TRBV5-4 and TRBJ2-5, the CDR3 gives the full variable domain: ETGVTQSPTHLIKTRGQQVTLRCSSQSGHNTVSWYQQALGQGPQFIFQYYREEENGRGNFPPRFSGLQFPNYSSELNVNALELDDSALYLCASSFGGTSREGTQYFGPGTRLLVL.

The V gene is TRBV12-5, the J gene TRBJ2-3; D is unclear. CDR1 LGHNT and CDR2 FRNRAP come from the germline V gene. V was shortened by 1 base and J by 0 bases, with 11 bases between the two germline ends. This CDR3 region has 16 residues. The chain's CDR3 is CASGLALARSTDTQYF. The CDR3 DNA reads TGTGCTAGTGGTTTGGCCCTGGCTAGAAGCACAGATACGCAGTATTTT.

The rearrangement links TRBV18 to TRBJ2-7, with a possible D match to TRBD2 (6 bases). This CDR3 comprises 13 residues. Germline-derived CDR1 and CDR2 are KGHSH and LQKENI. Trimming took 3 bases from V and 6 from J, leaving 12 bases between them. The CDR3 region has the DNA TGTGCCAGCTCACCCACGACTAGTTCCGAGCAGTACTTC. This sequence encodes CASSPTTSSEQYF.

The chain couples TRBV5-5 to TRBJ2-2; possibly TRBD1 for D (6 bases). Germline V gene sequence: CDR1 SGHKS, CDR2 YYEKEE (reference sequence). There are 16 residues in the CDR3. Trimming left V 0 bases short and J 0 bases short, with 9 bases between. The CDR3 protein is CASSLVSGANTGELFF. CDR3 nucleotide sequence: TGTGCCAGCAGCTTGGTATCAGGGGCGAACACCGGGGAGCTGTTTTTT.

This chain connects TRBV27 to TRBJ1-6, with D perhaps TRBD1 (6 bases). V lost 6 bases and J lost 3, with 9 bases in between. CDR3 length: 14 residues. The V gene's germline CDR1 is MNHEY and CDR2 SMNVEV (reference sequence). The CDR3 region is CASRSGVYNSPLHF. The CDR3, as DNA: TGTGCCAGCAGGTCAGGGGTCTATAATTCACCCCTCCACTTT.

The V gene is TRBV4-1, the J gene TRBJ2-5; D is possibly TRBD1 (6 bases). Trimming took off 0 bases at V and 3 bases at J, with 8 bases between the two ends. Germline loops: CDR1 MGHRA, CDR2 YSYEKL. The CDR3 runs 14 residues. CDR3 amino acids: CASSQDRGEETQYF. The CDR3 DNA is TGCGCCAGCAGCCAAGACAGGGGAGAAGAGACCCAGTACTTC.

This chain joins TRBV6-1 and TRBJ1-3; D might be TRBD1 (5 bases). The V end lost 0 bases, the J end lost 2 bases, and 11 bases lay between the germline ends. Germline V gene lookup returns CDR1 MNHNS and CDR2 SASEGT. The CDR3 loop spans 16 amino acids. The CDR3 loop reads CASSEAHGGAGNTIYF. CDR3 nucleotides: TGTGCCAGCAGTGAAGCGCATGGGGGGGCTGGAAACACCATATATTTT.

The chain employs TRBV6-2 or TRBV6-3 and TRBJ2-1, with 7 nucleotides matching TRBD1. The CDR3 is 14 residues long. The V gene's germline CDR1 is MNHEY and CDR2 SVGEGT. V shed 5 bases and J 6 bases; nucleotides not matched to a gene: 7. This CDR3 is CASSATGWVNEQFF. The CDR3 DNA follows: TGTGCCAGCAGTGCGACAGGGTGGGTCAATGAGCAGTTCTTC.

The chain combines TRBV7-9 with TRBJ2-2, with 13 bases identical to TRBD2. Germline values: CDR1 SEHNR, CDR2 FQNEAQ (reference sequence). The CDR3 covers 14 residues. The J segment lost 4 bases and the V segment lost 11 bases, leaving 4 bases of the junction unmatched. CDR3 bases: TGTGCCGGGGGACTAGCGGGACTCACCGGGGAGCTGTTTTTT. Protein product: CAGGLAGLTGELFF.

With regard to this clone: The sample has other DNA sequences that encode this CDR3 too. Here the CDR3 DNA reads TGTGCCAGCAGGACTAGCGGGGAGACCCAGTACTTC. This translates into CASRTSGETQYF. The chain couples TRBV2 to TRBJ2-5, with TRBD2 matching 10 bases. The CDR3 is 12 residues long. With V trimmed by 6 bases and J by 5 bases, 0 bases remained unmatched. CDR1 is SNHLY and CDR2 is FYNNEI in the germline V gene. Looking up the rest from reference TRBV2 and TRBJ2-5 gives the full variable domain: EPEVTQTPSHQVTQMGQEVILRCVPISNHLYFYWYRQILGQKVEFLVSFYNNEISEKSEIFDDQFSVERPDGSNFTLKIRSTKLEDSAMYFCASRTSGETQYFGPGTRLLVL.

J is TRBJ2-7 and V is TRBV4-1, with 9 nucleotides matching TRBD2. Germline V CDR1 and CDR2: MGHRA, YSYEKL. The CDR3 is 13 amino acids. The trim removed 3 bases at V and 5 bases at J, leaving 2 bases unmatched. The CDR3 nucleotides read TGCGCCAGCAGCCAGCGACTAGCGGACGAGCAGTACTTC. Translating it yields CASSQRLADEQYF.

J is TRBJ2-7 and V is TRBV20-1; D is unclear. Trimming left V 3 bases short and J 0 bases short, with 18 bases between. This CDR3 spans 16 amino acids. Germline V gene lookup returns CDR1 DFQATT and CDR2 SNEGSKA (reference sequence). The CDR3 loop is CSASGFPDRSSYEQYF. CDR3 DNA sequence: TGCAGTGCTAGTGGATTCCCCGACCGGAGCTCCTACGAGCAGTACTTC.

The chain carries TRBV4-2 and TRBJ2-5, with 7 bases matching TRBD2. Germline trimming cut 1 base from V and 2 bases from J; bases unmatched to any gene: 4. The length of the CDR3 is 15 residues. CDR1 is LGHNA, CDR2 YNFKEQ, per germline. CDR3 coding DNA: TGTGCCAGCAGCCAAGGGGACTACTTACAAGAGACCCAGTACTTC. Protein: CASSQGDYLQETQYF.